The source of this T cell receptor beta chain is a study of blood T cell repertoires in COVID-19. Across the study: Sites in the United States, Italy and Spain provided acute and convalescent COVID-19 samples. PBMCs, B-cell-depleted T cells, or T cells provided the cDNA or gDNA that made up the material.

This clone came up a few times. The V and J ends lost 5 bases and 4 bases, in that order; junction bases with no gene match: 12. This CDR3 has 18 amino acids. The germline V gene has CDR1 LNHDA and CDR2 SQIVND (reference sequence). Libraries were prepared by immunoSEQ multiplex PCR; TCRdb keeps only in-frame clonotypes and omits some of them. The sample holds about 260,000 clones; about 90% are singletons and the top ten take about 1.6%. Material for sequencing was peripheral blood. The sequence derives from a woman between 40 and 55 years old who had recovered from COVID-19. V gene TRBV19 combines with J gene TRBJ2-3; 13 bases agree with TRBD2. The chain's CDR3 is CASSLNRGLAGVADTQYF. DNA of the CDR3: TGTGCCAGTAGTTTAAATCGCGGACTAGCGGGGGTTGCAGATACGCAGTATTTT.